This T cell receptor beta chain was found in a study of T cell repertoires in cytomegalovirus infection. CDR3 size: 12 residues. V was clipped by 4 bases and J by 4 bases, with 7 bases between them. Looked up from germline, CDR1 is DFQATT and CDR2 is SNEGSKA (reference sequence). TCRdb reanalysed the reads using MiXCR and keeps one entry per CDR3 protein. The sample contains around 180,000 distinct CDR3 sequences, roughly 28% of which appear only once. Sequencing was performed on PBMCs. The genes are TRBV20-1 and TRBJ2-2; possible D gene TRBD2, 5 bases. The receptor was derived from a human donor in good health (CMV status not recorded). Some clones in this sample may be carry-over from other donors' samples. The CDR3 region is CSATSSTGELFF. The CDR3 nucleotides are TGCAGTGCTACTAGCTCCACCGGGGAGCTGTTTTTT.